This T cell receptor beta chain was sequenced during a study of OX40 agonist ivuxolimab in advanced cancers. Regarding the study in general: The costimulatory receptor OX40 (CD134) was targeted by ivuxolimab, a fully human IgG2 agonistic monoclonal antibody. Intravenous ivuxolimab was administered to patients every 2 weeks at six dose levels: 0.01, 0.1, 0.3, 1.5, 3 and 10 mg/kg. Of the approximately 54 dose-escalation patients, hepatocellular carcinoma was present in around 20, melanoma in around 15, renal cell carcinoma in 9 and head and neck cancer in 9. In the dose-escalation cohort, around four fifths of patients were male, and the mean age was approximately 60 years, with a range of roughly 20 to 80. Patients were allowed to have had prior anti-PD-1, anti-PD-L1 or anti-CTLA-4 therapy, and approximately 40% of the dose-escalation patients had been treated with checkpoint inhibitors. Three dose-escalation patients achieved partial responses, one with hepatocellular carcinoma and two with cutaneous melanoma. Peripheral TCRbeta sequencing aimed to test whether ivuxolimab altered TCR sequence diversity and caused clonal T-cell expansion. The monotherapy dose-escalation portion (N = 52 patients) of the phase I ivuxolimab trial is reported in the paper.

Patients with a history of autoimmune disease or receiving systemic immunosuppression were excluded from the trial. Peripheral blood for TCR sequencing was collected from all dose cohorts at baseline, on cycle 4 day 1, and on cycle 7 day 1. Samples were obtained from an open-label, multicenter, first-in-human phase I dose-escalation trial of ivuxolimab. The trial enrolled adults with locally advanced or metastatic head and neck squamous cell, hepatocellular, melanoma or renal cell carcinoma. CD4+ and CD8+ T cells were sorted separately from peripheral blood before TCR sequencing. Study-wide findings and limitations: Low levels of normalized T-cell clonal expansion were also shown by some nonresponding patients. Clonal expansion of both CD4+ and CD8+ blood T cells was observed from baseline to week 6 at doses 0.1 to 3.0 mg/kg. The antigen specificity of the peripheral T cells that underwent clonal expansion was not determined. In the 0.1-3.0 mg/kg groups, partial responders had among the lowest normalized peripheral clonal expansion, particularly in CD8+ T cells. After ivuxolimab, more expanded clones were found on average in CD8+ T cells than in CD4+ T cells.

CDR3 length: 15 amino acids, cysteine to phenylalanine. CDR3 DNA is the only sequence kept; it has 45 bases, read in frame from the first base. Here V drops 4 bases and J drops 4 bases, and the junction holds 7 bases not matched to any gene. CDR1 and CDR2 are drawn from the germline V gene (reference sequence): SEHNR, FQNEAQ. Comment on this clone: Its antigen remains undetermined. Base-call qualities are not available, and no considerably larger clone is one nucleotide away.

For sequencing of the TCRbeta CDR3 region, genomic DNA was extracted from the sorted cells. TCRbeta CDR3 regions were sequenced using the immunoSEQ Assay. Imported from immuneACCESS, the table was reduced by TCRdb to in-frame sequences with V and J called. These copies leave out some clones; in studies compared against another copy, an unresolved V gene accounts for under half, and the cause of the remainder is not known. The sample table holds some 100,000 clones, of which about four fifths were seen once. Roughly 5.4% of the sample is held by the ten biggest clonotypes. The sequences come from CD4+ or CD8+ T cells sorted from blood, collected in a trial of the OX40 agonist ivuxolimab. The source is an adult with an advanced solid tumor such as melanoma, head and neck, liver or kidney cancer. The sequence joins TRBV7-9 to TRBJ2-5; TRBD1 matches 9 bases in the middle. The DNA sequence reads TGTGCCAGCAGCTCAGTGGACAGGGGATTAGAGACCCAGTACTTC. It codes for CASSSVDRGLETQYF.